These T cell receptor beta chains were read from a single sample in a study of tumor and adjacent non-tumor tissue in lung cancer. TCRdb recomputed calls from the multiplex PCR reads with MiXCR, one row per CDR3 protein. Of 81,000 or so distinct CDR3 sequences listed, roughly 80% are singletons. The sequenced sample was lung tumor tissue. These receptors came from a woman aged 45-60 years with non-small cell lung cancer. The CDR3 runs from the conserved cysteine through the conserved F or W. Each record gives: J gene, clone size, D gene, V gene, CDR3 DNA, CDR3 protein. A D gene is named only where the DNA matches it firmly. Expanded clones are given a class, and other clones once, few, many or no size at all.

J gene: TRBJ2-1
clone size: -
D gene: -
V gene: TRBV11-2
CDR3 DNA: TGTGCCAGCAGCCCCTCCGCATATAAACAGTTCTTC
CDR3 protein: CASSPSAYKQFF

J gene: TRBJ1-6
clone size: -
D gene: -
V gene: TRBV6-5
CDR3 DNA: TGTACCACCCGGTGTGGGACCGACAATTCACCCCTCCACTTT
CDR3 protein: CTTRCGTDNSPLHF

J gene: TRBJ1-3
clone size: -
D gene: TRBD1
V gene: TRBV12-3/TRBV12-4
CDR3 DNA: TGTGCCAGCAGTTTATCCACAGGGGACAACTCTGGAGACATCATATATTTT
CDR3 protein: CASSLSTGDNSGDIIYF

J gene: TRBJ1-6
clone size: -
D gene: -
V gene: TRBV6-2/TRBV6-3
CDR3 DNA: TGTGCCGGCGGAGACAGCGAATCACCCTTCCACTTT
CDR3 protein: CAGGDSESPFHF

J gene: TRBJ2-3
clone size: -
D gene: -
V gene: TRBV5-8
CDR3 DNA: TGCGCCAGCAGCACGGGACCAGCGGGTAGCACAGATACGCAGTATTTT
CDR3 protein: CASSTGPAGSTDTQYF

J gene: TRBJ2-1
clone size: -
D gene: -
V gene: TRBV29-1
CDR3 DNA: TGCAGCGCCACGACTAGTGGCGTCTCCTACAATGAGCAGTTCTTC
CDR3 protein: CSATTSGVSYNEQFF

J gene: TRBJ1-2
clone size: few
D gene: -
V gene: TRBV4-1
CDR3 DNA: TGCGCGAGCAGCCAAGATCTGTACAGGAGGAACTATGGCTACACCTTC
CDR3 protein: CASSQDLYRRNYGYTF

J gene: TRBJ2-1
clone size: -
D gene: TRBD2
V gene: TRBV10-3
CDR3 DNA: TGTGTCATCAGTGGGGGGACTAGCAGGAGGAATGAGCAGTTCTTC
CDR3 protein: CVISGGTSRRNEQFF

J gene: TRBJ1-4
clone size: -
D gene: -
V gene: TRBV29-1
CDR3 DNA: TGCAACGTTGAATCAGGGATGGCTGAAAAACTGTTTTTT
CDR3 protein: CNVESGMAEKLFF

J gene: TRBJ2-1
clone size: -
D gene: -
V gene: TRBV6-6
CDR3 DNA: TGTGCCAGCAGTAACCTGGCGGGGACCACCTACAATGAGCAGTTCTTC
CDR3 protein: CASSNLAGTTYNEQFF

J gene: TRBJ2-7
clone size: few
D gene: TRBD1
V gene: TRBV29-1
CDR3 DNA: TGCAGCGTCGGGACAGACTATGCCTATGAGCAGTACTTC
CDR3 protein: CSVGTDYAYEQYF

J gene: TRBJ2-7
clone size: -
D gene: TRBD2
V gene: TRBV20-1
CDR3 DNA: TGCACTGCTAGGAGATTCCTGGTAGCGGGAGGGCCCTGGAAGTACGAGCAGTACTTC
CDR3 protein: CTARRFLVAGGPWKYEQYF

J gene: TRBJ2-2
clone size: -
D gene: -
V gene: TRBV28
CDR3 DNA: TGTGCCAGCACTGCGGGACCGAACACCGGAGAGCTGTTTTTT
CDR3 protein: CASTAGPNTGELFF

J gene: TRBJ1-2
clone size: -
D gene: TRBD1
V gene: TRBV10-3
CDR3 DNA: TGTGCCATCCGGGACAGAGTCCCCTATAGCTACACCTTC
CDR3 protein: CAIRDRVPYSYTF

J gene: TRBJ2-1
clone size: once
D gene: -
V gene: TRBV11-1
CDR3 DNA: TGTACCAACAGCTTACCTCCGCTGGATGAGCACTTCTTC
CDR3 protein: CTNSLPPLDEHFF

J gene: TRBJ2-4
clone size: -
D gene: -
V gene: TRBV12-3/TRBV12-4
CDR3 DNA: TGTGCCAGCAGTATCATTCAGTACTTC
CDR3 protein: CASSIIQYF

J gene: TRBJ2-7
clone size: -
D gene: -
V gene: TRBV6-2/TRBV6-3
CDR3 DNA: TGTGCCAGCCTAGGACAGTTCCTCTACGAGGAGTACTTC
CDR3 protein: CASLGQFLYEEYF

J gene: TRBJ2-7
clone size: -
D gene: TRBD1
V gene: TRBV6-2/TRBV6-3
CDR3 DNA: TGTGTCAACACCCCGACAGGGGATTGGTACGAGCAGTACTTC
CDR3 protein: CVNTPTGDWYEQYF

J gene: TRBJ1-1
clone size: -
D gene: -
V gene: TRBV11-1
CDR3 DNA: TGTGCCAGCAGCAAGACAGGCAACACTGGAGCTTTCTTT
CDR3 protein: CASSKTGNTGAFF

J gene: TRBJ2-7
clone size: once
D gene: -
V gene: TRBV20-1
CDR3 DNA: TGCGGTGTGGGGGGCACCTACGAGCAGTACTTC
CDR3 protein: CGVGGTYEQYF

J gene: TRBJ2-7
clone size: -
D gene: -
V gene: TRBV11-2
CDR3 DNA: TGTGCCTGCAGCATATCTCCGAGTCCATCCTACGAGCAGTACTTC
CDR3 protein: CACSISPSPSYEQYF

J gene: TRBJ1-5
clone size: -
D gene: -
V gene: TRBV10-3
CDR3 DNA: TGTGCCACCATACCGGGGGATAGCAATCAGCCCCAGCATTTT
CDR3 protein: CATIPGDSNQPQHF

J gene: TRBJ1-3
clone size: -
D gene: -
V gene: TRBV20-1
CDR3 DNA: TGCAATGCTAGAGATCGGAGTACCGGAAACACCATATATTTT
CDR3 protein: CNARDRSTGNTIYF

J gene: TRBJ2-1
clone size: -
D gene: -
V gene: TRBV11-1
CDR3 DNA: TGTGCCAACAGCTTATGGTGGGAGAGCTTCAATGAGCAGTTCTTC
CDR3 protein: CANSLWWESFNEQFF

J gene: TRBJ2-2
clone size: -
D gene: -
V gene: TRBV28
CDR3 DNA: TGTGCCAGCAGTCTGAGAGCGCCAAATACCGGGGAGCTGTTTTTT
CDR3 protein: CASSLRAPNTGELFF

J gene: TRBJ2-1
clone size: medium-sized
D gene: TRBD1
V gene: TRBV20-1
CDR3 DNA: TGCAGTGCTCCCGGGACAGGGGGCGTATACGAGCAGTTCTTC
CDR3 protein: CSAPGTGGVYEQFF

J gene: TRBJ1-4
clone size: -
D gene: TRBD1
V gene: TRBV28
CDR3 DNA: TGTGCCAGTACAGGGGGAACTAATGAGAAACCGTTTTTT
CDR3 protein: CASTGGTNEKPFF

J gene: TRBJ2-7
clone size: once
D gene: -
V gene: TRBV6-2/TRBV6-3
CDR3 DNA: TGTGCCAGTATCCCTGACAATAGCTACGAGCAGTACTTC
CDR3 protein: CASIPDNSYEQYF

J gene: TRBJ1-1
clone size: -
D gene: -
V gene: TRBV6-5
CDR3 DNA: TGTGCCAGCAGTTCCCGACAGTTCACTGAAGCTTTCTTT
CDR3 protein: CASSSRQFTEAFF

J gene: TRBJ2-1
clone size: -
D gene: -
V gene: TRBV20-1
CDR3 DNA: TGCAGAGCTAGCTTCATGGGAGGCTACAATGAGCAGTTCTTC
CDR3 protein: CRASFMGGYNEQFF

J gene: TRBJ1-1
clone size: -
D gene: TRBD1
V gene: TRBV6-2/TRBV6-3
CDR3 DNA: TGTGCCAGCAGTTGGAGGGCAGGGGGCAACACTGAAGCTTTTTTT
CDR3 protein: CASSWRAGGNTEAFF

J gene: TRBJ2-4
clone size: -
D gene: TRBD1
V gene: TRBV10-2
CDR3 DNA: TGCGCCAGCACATACAGGGGTTTAGGAAACATTCAATACTTC
CDR3 protein: CASTYRGLGNIQYF

J gene: TRBJ2-1
clone size: -
D gene: TRBD2
V gene: TRBV11-2
CDR3 DNA: TGTGTCAGTAGCCTAATGACCGGGACTAGCGGACCAGAGCAGTTCTTC
CDR3 protein: CVSSLMTGTSGPEQFF

J gene: TRBJ2-3
clone size: -
D gene: TRBD2
V gene: TRBV11-1
CDR3 DNA: TGTACCAGCAGCTTTGGACTAGTGGGATTAAAAGGTACAGATACGCAGTATTTT
CDR3 protein: CTSSFGLVGLKGTDTQYF

J gene: TRBJ2-7
clone size: -
D gene: -
V gene: TRBV25-1
CDR3 DNA: TGTGCCAGCAGAGGGGCCAGCTCCTACGAGCAGTACTTC
CDR3 protein: CASRGASSYEQYF

J gene: TRBJ1-1
clone size: -
D gene: TRBD1
V gene: TRBV4-2
CDR3 DNA: TGTGCCAGCAACCAAGTAGGGGGCCTTCTGAACACTGAAGCTTTCTTT
CDR3 protein: CASNQVGGLLNTEAFF

J gene: TRBJ2-1
clone size: many
D gene: TRBD2
V gene: TRBV28
CDR3 DNA: TGTGCCAGCAGCTTACTAGCGGGAGCGAATGAGCAGTTCTTC
CDR3 protein: CASSLLAGANEQFF

J gene: TRBJ2-2
clone size: many
D gene: TRBD2
V gene: TRBV7-9
CDR3 DNA: TGTGCCAGCAGCACCGCGGGACTAAAGGTGACCGGGGAGCTGTTTTTT
CDR3 protein: CASSTAGLKVTGELFF

J gene: TRBJ1-1
clone size: -
D gene: -
V gene: TRBV29-1
CDR3 DNA: TGTAGCGTTGATGGCGGACTGAACACTGAAGCTTTCTTT
CDR3 protein: CSVDGGLNTEAFF

J gene: TRBJ2-2
clone size: -
D gene: -
V gene: TRBV12-3/TRBV12-4
CDR3 DNA: TGTGCCAGCAGCACGACATGGGTTGCCGGGGAACTGTTTTTT
CDR3 protein: CASSTTWVAGELFF

J gene: TRBJ1-2
clone size: medium-sized
D gene: TRBD1
V gene: TRBV6-5
CDR3 DNA: TGTGCCAGCAGTTTGTGGGGACAGGGATACACCTTC
CDR3 protein: CASSLWGQGYTF

J gene: TRBJ2-1
clone size: -
D gene: TRBD2
V gene: TRBV20-1
CDR3 DNA: TGCAATGCTAGACCGGGACTAGCATTAGGGGATGAGCAGTTCTTC
CDR3 protein: CNARPGLALGDEQFF

J gene: TRBJ2-5
clone size: -
D gene: -
V gene: TRBV7-9
CDR3 DNA: TGTACCAACAGCTTAGTGTCCGCAATCCAAGAGACCCAGTACTTC
CDR3 protein: CTNSLVSAIQETQYF

J gene: TRBJ2-7
clone size: -
D gene: TRBD1
V gene: TRBV20-1
CDR3 DNA: TGCAGTGCTAGTGGGGACAGGGGTCTTCAGACCTACGAGCAGTACTTC
CDR3 protein: CSASGDRGLQTYEQYF

J gene: TRBJ1-1
clone size: -
D gene: -
V gene: TRBV7-9
CDR3 DNA: TGTGCCAGCAGCCGGAGGGGGAGTGACACTGAAACTTTCTTT
CDR3 protein: CASSRRGSDTETFF

J gene: TRBJ2-5
clone size: -
D gene: -
V gene: TRBV6-2/TRBV6-3
CDR3 DNA: TGTGAGAGCAGATACCAAGAGACCCAGTACTTC
CDR3 protein: CESRYQETQYF

J gene: TRBJ2-1
clone size: -
D gene: TRBD2
V gene: TRBV4-3
CDR3 DNA: TGCGCCAGCAGCCAGAGAACTAGCGGTAACGACAATGAACAGTTATTC
CDR3 protein: CASSQRTSGNDNEQLF

J gene: TRBJ2-7
clone size: -
D gene: -
V gene: TRBV6-1
CDR3 DNA: TGTGCCAGGAGTGCCCGGGTCCCCATCCACTACGAACAGTACTTC
CDR3 protein: CARSARVPIHYEQYF

J gene: TRBJ2-1
clone size: -
D gene: -
V gene: TRBV29-1
CDR3 DNA: TGCAGCGTTGAGGACACGCTGAACGATGAGCAGATCTTC
CDR3 protein: CSVEDTLNDEQIF

J gene: TRBJ2-3
clone size: once
D gene: TRBD2
V gene: TRBV10-3
CDR3 DNA: TGTGCCATCACTAAGAGACTAGCGGGAAGCACAGATACGCAGTATTTT
CDR3 protein: CAITKRLAGSTDTQYF

J gene: TRBJ2-1
clone size: -
D gene: -
V gene: TRBV6-2/TRBV6-3
CDR3 DNA: TGTGCTAGCAGCATATGTGTTGAGCAGTTCTTC
CDR3 protein: CASSICVEQFF

J gene: TRBJ1-3
clone size: few
D gene: -
V gene: TRBV28
CDR3 DNA: TGTGACAGCAGCCGGGGGACTAGCTCTGGAAACACCTTATATTTT
CDR3 protein: CDSSRGTSSGNTLYF

J gene: TRBJ2-7
clone size: -
D gene: TRBD1
V gene: TRBV20-1
CDR3 DNA: TGCAGTGCTGAGCCCGGGACAGGGGGCTACAAGCAGTATTTC
CDR3 protein: CSAEPGTGGYKQYF

J gene: TRBJ2-7
clone size: -
D gene: -
V gene: TRBV20-1
CDR3 DNA: TGCAGTGCTAGGGGGGGGCTCTACGAGCACCACTTC
CDR3 protein: CSARGGLYEHHF